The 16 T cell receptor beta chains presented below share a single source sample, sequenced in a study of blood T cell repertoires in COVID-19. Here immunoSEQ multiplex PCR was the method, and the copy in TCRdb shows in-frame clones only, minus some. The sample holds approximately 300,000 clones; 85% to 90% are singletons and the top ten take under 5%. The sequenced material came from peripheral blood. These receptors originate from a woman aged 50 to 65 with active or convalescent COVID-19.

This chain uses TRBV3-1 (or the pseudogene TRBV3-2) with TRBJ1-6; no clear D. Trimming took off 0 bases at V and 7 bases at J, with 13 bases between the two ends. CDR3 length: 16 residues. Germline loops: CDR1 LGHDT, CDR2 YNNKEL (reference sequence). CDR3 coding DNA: TGTGCCAGCAGCCAAGATCAGGCGGGTTGGAATTCACCCCTCCACTTT. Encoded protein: CASSQDQAGWNSPLHF.

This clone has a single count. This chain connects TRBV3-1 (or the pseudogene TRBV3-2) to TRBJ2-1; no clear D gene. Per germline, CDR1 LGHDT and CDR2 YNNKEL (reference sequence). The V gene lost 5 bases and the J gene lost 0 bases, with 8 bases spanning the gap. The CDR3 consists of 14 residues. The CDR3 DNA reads TGTGCCAGCAGCTCCTTTAGCTCCTACAATGAGCAGTTCTTC. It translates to CASSSFSSYNEQFF.

The CDR3: CASSTGGLAGGRGGELFF. The CDR3 nucleotides are TGCGCCAGCAGCACCGGCGGACTAGCGGGGGGCCGGGGCGGGGAGCTGTTTTTT. The chain has TRBV4-3 and TRBJ2-2, with TRBD2 identical over 14 bases. This CDR3 has 18 amino acids. Germline CDR1 LGHNA, CDR2 YSLEER. The V segment lost 5 bases and the J segment 7 bases; nucleotides outside the gene matches: 12.

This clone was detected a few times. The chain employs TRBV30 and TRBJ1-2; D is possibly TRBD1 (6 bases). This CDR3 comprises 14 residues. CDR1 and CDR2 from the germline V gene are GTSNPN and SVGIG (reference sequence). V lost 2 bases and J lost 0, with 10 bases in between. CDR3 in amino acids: CAWSIQGPNYGYTF. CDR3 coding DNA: TGTGCCTGGAGTATCCAGGGGCCTAACTATGGCTACACCTTC.

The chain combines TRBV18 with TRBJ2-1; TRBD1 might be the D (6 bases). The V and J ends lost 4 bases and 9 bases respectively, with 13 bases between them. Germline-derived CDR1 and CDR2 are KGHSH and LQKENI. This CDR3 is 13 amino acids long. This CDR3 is CASSLRQDTEQFF. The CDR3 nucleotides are TGTGCCAGCTCACTTCGACAGGACACTGAGCAGTTCTTC.

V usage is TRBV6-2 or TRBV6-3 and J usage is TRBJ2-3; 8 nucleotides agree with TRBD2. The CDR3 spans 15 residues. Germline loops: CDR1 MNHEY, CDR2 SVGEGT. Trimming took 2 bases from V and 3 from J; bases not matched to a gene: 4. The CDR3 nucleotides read TGTGCCAGCAGTTACCCACGGGGGGGGACAGATACGCAGTATTTT. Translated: CASSYPRGGTDTQYF.

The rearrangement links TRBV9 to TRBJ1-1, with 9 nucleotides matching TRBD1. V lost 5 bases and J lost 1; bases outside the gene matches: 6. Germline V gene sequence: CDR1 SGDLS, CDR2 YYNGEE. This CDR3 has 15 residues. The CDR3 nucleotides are TGTGCCAGCAGGCCTTTACAGGGGGCGAACACTGAAGCTTTCTTT. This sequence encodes CASRPLQGANTEAFF.

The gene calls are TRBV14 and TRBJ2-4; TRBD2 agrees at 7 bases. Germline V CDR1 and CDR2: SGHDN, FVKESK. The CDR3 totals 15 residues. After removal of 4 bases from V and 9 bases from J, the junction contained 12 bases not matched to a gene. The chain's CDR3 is CASSPTWGGLAIQYF. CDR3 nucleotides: TGTGCCAGCAGCCCGACCTGGGGGGGGTTGGCCATTCAGTACTTC.

In DNA form, the CDR3 reads TGTGCCAGCAGCTTACACGGGGATGGCTACACCTTC. It yields the protein CASSLHGDGYTF. This rearrangement joins TRBV11-1 to TRBJ1-2; the D is unclear. Germline V gene lookup returns CDR1 SGHAT and CDR2 FQDESV (reference sequence). The CDR3 covers 12 residues. The germline V and J ends were trimmed by 2 bases and 6 bases, with 7 bases remaining between them.

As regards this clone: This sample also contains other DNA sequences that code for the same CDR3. The CDR3 is CASSLGGGTEAFF. The CDR3 coding sequence is TGCGCCAGCAGCCTCGGGGGAGGCACTGAAGCTTTCTTT. The chain is built from TRBV5-1 and TRBJ1-1; tentative D call: TRBD1 (5 bases). CDR1 is SGHRS, CDR2 YFSETQ, per germline. V was pared by 4 bases and J by 4 bases, with 11 bases between. The CDR3 runs 13 residues.

This CDR3 reads CASSQGQAENEKLFF. For the CDR3, the DNA is TGCGCCAGCAGCCAAGGACAGGCCGAAAATGAAAAACTGTTTTTT. The chain joins TRBV4-3 to TRBJ1-4; D is perhaps TRBD1 (6 bases). The V gene lost 1 base and the J gene lost 5 bases, with 11 bases spanning the gap. This CDR3 contains 15 residues. CDR1 and CDR2 from the germline V gene are LGHNA and YSLEER.

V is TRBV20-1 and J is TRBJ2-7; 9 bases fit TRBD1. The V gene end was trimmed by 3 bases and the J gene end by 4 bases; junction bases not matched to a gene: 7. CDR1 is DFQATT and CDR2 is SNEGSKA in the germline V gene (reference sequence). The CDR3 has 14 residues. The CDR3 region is CSASTGQGAYEQYF. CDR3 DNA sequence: TGCAGTGCTAGTACGGGACAGGGTGCTTACGAGCAGTACTTC.

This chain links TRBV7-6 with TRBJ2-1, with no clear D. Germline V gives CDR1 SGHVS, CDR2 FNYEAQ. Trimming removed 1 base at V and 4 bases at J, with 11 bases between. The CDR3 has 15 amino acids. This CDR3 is CASSLVGPLYNEQFF. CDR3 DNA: TGTGCCAGCAGCTTAGTGGGCCCATTGTACAATGAGCAGTTCTTC.

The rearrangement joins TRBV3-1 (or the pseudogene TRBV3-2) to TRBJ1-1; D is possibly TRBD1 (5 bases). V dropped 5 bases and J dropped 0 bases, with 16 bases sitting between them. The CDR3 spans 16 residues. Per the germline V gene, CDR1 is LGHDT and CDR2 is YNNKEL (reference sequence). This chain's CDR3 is CASSFGYRSMNTEAFF. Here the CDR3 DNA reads TGTGCCAGCAGCTTTGGATACAGGTCCATGAACACTGAAGCTTTCTTT.

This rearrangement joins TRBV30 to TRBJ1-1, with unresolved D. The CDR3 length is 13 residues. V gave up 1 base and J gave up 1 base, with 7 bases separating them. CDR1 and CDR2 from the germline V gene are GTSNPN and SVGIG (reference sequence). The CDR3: CAWSAFGNTEAFF. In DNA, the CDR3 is TGTGCCTGGAGTGCGTTCGGGAACACTGAAGCTTTCTTT.

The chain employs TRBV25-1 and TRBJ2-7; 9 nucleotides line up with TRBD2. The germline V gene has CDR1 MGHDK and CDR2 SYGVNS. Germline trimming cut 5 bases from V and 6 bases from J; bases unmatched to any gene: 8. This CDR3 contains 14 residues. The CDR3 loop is CASSSRGGASEQYF. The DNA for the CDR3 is TGTGCCAGCAGTAGCCGCGGGGGGGCGAGCGAGCAGTACTTC.